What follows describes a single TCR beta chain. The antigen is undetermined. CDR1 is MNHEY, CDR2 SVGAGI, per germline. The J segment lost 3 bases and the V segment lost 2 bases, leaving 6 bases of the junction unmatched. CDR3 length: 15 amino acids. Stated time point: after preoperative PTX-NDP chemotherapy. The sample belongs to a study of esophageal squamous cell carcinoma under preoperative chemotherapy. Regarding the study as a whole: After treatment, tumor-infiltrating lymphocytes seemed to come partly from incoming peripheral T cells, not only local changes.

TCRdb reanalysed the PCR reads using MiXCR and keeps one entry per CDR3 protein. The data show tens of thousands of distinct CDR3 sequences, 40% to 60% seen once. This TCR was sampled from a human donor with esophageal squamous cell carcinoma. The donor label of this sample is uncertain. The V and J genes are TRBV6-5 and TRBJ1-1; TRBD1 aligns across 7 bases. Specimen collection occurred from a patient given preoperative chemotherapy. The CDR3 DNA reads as TGTGCCAGCAGTTACCGAACAGGGGAAGACACTGAAGCTTTCTTT. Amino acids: CASSYRTGEDTEAFF.